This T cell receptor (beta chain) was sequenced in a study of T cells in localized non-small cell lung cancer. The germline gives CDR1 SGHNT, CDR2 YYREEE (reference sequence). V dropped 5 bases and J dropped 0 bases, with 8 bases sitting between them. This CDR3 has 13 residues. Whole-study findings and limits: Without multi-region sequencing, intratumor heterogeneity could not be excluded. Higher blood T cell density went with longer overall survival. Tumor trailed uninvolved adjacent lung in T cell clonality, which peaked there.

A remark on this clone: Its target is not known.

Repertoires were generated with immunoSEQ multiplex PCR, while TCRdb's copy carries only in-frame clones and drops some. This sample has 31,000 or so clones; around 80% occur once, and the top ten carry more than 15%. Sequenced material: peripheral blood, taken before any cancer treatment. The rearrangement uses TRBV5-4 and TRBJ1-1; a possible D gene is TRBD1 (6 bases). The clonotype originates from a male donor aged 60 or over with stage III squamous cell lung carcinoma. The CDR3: CASRGAMNTEAFF. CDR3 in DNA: TGTGCCAGCAGGGGGGCAATGAACACTGAAGCTTTCTTT. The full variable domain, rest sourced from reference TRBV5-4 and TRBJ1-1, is ETGVTQSPTHLIKTRGQQVTLRCSSQSGHNTVSWYQQALGQGPQFIFQYYREEENGRGNFPPRFSGLQFPNYSSELNVNALELDDSALYLCASRGAMNTEAFFGQGTRLTVV.